Described below is a single T cell receptor (beta chain) sequence and its context. This CDR3 contains 14 residues. With 8 bases removed from V and 4 bases from J, the gap between germline ends came to 17 bases. Germline V gives CDR1 GTSNPN, CDR2 SVGIG (reference sequence). This sample is drawn from a study of blood T cell repertoires in COVID-19. The protocol was immunoSEQ multiplex PCR, while the TCRdb copy is restricted to in-frame clones and leaves out a portion. The sample lists a few hundred thousand clones; about nine tenths were seen once. The sample was peripheral blood. The chain couples TRBV30 to TRBJ1-4; D call uncertain. This clonotype was obtained from a man in his fifties or sixties with acute or convalescent COVID-19. CDR3 coding DNA: TGTGCCCGAGGAAGCGACGGGGATAATGAAAAACTGTTTTTT. Translated: CARGSDGDNEKLFF.